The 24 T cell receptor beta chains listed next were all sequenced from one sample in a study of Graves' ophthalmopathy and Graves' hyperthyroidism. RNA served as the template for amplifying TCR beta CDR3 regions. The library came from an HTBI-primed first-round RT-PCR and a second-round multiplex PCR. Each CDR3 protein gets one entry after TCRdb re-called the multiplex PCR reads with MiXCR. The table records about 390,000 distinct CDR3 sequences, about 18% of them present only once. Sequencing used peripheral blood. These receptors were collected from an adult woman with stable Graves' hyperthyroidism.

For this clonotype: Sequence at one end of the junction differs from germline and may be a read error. The CDR3 bases are TGCGCCAGCAGCTTGGTCCAAGACTACGATCAGTACTTC. Amino acid sequence: CASSLVQDYDQYF. The chain employs TRBV5-1 and TRBJ2-7; a possible D gene is TRBD2 (5 bases). The CDR3 contains 13 residues. CDR1 is SGHRS, CDR2 YFSETQ, per germline.

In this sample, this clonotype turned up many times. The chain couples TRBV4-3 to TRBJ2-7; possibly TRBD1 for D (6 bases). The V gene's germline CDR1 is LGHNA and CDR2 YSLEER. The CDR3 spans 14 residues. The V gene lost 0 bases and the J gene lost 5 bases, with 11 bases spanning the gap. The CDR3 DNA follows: TGCGCCAGCAGCCAAGATACAGGGTCCAACGAGCAGTACTTC. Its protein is CASSQDTGSNEQYF.

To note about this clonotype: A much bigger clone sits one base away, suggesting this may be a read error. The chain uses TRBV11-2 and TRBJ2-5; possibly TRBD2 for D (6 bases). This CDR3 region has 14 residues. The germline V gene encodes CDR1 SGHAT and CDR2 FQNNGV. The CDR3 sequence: CVSSLAAVQETQYF. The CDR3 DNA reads TGTGTCAGCAGCTTAGCGGCAGTCCAAGAGACCCAGTACTTC.

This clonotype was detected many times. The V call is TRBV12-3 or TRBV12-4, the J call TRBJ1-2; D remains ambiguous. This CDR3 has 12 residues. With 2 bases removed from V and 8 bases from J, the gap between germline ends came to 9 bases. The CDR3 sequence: CASSLWVGGYTF. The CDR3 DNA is TGTGCCAGCAGTTTATGGGTAGGGGGCTACACCTTC.

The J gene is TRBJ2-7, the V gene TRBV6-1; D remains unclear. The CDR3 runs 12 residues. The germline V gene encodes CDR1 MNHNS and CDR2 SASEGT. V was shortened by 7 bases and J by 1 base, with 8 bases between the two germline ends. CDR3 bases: TGTGCCAGCATTGATAAATCCTACGAGCAGTACTTC. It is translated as CASIDKSYEQYF.

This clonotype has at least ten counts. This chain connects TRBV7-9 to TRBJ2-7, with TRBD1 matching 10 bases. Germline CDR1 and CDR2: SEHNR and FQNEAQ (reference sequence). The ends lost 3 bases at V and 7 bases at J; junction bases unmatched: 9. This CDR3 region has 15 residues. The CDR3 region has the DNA TGTGCCAGCAGCTTCGACAGGGGGCGAGTGGATGAGCAGTACTTC. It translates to CASSFDRGRVDEQYF. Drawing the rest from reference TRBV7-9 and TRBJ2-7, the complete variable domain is DTGVSQNPRHKITKRGQNVTFRCDPISEHNRLYWYRQTLGQGPEFLTYFQNEAQLEKSRLLSDRFSAERPKGSFSTLEIQRTEQGDSAMYLCASSFDRGRVDEQYFGPGTRLTVT.

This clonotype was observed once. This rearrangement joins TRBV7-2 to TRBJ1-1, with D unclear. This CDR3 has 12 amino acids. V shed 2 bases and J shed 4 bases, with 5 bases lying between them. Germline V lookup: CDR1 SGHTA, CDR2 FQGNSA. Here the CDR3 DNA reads TGTGCCAGCAGCTTACCATTCACTGAAGCTTTCTTT. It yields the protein CASSLPFTEAFF.

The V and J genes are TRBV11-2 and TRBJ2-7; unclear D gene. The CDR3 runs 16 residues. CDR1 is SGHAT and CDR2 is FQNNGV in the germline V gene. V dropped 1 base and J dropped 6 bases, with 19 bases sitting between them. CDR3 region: CASSLVGGRKLIEQYF. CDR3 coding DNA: TGTGCCAGCAGCTTAGTGGGCGGACGGAAATTGATCGAGCAGTACTTC.

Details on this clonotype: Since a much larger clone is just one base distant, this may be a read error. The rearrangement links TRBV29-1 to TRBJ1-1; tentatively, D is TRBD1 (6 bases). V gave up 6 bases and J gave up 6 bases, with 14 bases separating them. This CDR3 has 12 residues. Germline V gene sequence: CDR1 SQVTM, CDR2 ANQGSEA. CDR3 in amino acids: CSVRGETAEAFF. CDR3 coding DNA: TGCAGCGTGAGGGGGGAGACCGCTGAAGCTTTCTTT.

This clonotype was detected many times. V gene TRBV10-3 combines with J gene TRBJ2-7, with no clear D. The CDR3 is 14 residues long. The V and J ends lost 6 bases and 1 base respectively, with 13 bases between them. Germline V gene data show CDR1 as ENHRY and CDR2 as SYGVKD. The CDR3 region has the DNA TGTGCCATCAGAGCTTACGGGTCGTCCTACGAGCAGTACTTC. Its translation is CAIRAYGSSYEQYF.

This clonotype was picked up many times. The CDR3 DNA reads TGTGCCAGCAAGACAGGGAAGTACGAGCAGTACTTC. This sequence encodes CASKTGKYEQYF. The chain has TRBV2 and TRBJ2-7; TRBD1 aligns across 7 bases. The V gene end was trimmed by 7 bases and the J gene end by 4 bases; junction bases not matched to a gene: 4. The CDR3 runs 12 residues. The germline V gene encodes CDR1 SNHLY and CDR2 FYNNEI.

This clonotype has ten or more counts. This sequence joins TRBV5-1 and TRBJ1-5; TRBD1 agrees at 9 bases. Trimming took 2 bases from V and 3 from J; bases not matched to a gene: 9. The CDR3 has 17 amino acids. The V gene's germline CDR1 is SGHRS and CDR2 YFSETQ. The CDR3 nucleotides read TGCGCCAGCAGCTTAAGGGACAGGGATGAGGCCAATCAGCCCCAGCATTTT. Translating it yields CASSLRDRDEANQPQHF.

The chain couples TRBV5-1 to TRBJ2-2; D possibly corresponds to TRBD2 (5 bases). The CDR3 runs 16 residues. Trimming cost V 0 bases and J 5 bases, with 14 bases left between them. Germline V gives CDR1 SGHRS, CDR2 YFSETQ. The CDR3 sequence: CASSLVARESTGELFF. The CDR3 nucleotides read TGCGCCAGCAGCTTGGTAGCGCGCGAATCAACCGGGGAGCTGTTTTTT.

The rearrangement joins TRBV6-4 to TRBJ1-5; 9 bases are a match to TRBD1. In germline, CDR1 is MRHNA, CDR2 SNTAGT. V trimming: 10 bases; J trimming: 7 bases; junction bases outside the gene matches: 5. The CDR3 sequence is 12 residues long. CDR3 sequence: CATGQGIQPQHF. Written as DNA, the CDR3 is TGTGCCACAGGACAGGGGATCCAGCCCCAGCATTTT.

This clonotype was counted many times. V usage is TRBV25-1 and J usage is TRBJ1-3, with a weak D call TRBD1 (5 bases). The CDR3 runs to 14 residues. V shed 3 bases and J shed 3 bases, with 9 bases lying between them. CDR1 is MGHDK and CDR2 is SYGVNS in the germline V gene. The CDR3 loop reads CASSEQGLGNTIYF. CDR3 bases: TGTGCCAGCAGTGAGCAGGGCCTTGGAAACACCATATATTTT.

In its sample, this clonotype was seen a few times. Written as DNA, the CDR3 is TGTGCCAGCAGAGGAGCGGTGGGGAACACCGGGGAGCTGTTTTTT. It is translated as CASRGAVGNTGELFF. The chain recombines TRBV27 with TRBJ2-2, with D perhaps TRBD2 (5 bases). Germline CDR1 and CDR2: MNHEY and SMNVEV (reference sequence). The germline V and J ends were trimmed by 6 bases and 1 base, with 12 bases remaining between them. CDR3 length: 15 amino acids.

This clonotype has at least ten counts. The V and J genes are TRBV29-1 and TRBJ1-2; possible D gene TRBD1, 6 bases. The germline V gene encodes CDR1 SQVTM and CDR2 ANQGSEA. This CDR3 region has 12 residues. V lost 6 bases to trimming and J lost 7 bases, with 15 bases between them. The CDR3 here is CSVAGAGRGYTF. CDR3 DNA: TGCAGCGTCGCGGGGGCAGGGCGTGGCTACACCTTC.

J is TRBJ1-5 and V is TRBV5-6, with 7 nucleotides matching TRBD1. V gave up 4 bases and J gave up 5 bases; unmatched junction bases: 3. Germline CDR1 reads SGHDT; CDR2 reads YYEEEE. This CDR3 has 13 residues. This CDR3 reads CASSTGVYQPQHF. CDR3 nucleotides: TGTGCCAGCAGCACAGGGGTTTATCAGCCCCAGCATTTT.

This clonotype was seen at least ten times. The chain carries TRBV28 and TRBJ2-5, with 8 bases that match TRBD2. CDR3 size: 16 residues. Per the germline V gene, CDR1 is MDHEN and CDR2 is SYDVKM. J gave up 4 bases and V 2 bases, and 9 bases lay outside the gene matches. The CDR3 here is CASSLDFAGGGETQYF. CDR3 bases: TGTGCCAGCAGTTTAGACTTTGCGGGAGGAGGAGAGACCCAGTACTTC.

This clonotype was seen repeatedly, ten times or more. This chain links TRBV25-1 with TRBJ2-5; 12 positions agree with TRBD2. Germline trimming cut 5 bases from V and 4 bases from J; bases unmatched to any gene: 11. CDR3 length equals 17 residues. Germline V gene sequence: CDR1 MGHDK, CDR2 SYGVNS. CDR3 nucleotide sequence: TGTGCCAGCAGTAGACTAGCGGGAGACTGGTTGGTAGAGACCCAGTACTTC. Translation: CASSRLAGDWLVETQYF.

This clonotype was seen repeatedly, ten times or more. CDR3 DNA sequence: TGTGCCAGCAGCCCGGACAGGGGGCCTAACTATGGCTACACCTTC. Encoded protein: CASSPDRGPNYGYTF. The chain combines TRBV7-2 with TRBJ1-2; 11 bases fit TRBD1. CDR3 length: 15 residues. Germline CDR1 is SGHTA and CDR2 is FQGNSA. J gave up 0 bases and V 5 bases, and 2 bases lay outside the gene matches.

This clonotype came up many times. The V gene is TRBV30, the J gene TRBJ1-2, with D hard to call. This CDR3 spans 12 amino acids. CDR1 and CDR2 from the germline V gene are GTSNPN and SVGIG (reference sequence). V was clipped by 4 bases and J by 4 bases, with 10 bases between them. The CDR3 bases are TGTGCCTGGAATGACGGATCCTATGGCTACACCTTC. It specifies CAWNDGSYGYTF.

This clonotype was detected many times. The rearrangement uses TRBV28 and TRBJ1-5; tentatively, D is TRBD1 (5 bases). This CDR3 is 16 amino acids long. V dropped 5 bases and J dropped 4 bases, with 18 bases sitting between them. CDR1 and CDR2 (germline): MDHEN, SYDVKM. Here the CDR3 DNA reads TGTGCCAGCAGTCGTCGACCGGGACGAGATAATCAGCCCCAGCATTTT. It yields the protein CASSRRPGRDNQPQHF.

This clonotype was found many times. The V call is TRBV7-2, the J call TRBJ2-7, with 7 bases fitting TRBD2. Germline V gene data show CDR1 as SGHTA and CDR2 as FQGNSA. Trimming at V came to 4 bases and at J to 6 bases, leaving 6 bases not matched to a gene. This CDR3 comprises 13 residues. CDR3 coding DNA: TGTGCCAGCAGCTCCCAGACTAGCACCGAGCAGTACTTC. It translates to CASSSQTSTEQYF.